This T cell receptor beta chain originates from a study of T cell changes during pregnancy in multiple sclerosis. Assay: immunoSEQ multiplex PCR; the TCRdb copy retains only in-frame clones and omits some. The sample records about 40,000 clones, 85% to 95% being singletons. Specimen: CD4+ T cells from peripheral blood mononuclear cells, collected before pregnancy. This receptor was taken from a female donor with multiple sclerosis, enrolled in a pregnancy study.

The CDR3 DNA sequence: TGTGCCAGCAGCTTAGCTCTAGCGGGAGTAGATGAGCAGTTCTTC. Its protein is CASSLALAGVDEQFF. The chain joins TRBV11-3 to TRBJ2-1, with 10 nucleotides matching TRBD2. The CDR3 consists of 15 residues. The V gene's germline CDR1 is SGHNT and CDR2 YENEEA. V shed 1 base and J 8 bases; nucleotides not matched to a gene: 5.